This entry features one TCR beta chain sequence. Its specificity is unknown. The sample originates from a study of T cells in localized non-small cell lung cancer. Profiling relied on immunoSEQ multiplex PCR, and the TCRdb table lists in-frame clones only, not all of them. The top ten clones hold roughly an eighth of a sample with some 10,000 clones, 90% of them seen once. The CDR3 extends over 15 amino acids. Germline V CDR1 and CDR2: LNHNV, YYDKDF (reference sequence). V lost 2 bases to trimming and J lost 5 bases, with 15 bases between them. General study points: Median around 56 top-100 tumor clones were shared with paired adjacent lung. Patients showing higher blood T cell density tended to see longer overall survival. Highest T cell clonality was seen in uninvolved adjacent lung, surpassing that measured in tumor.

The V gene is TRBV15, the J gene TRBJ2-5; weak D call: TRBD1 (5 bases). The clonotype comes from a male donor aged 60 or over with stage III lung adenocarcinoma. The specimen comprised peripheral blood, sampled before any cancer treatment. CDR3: CATSRLAGRVETQYF. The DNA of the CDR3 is TGTGCCACCAGCAGACTGGCAGGGCGCGTGGAGACCCAGTACTTC.